The rows below give T cell receptor beta chains drawn from one sample of a study of blood T cell repertoires in COVID-19. Here immunoSEQ multiplex PCR was the method, and the copy in TCRdb shows in-frame clones only, minus some. The sample contains approximately 230,000 clones, about nine tenths of which appear only once. The sequenced sample consisted of peripheral blood. These receptors were obtained from a young man who had recovered from COVID-19. The CDR3 runs from the conserved cysteine through the conserved F or W. Fields, in order: V gene, J gene, CDR3 protein.

V gene: TRBV5-1
J gene: TRBJ1-2
CDR3 protein: CASSLDPLTGAGGYTF

V gene: TRBV25-1
J gene: TRBJ1-6
CDR3 protein: CASSGGFNSYNSPLHF

V gene: TRBV5-1
J gene: TRBJ2-7
CDR3 protein: CASRLRDSSYEQYF

V gene: TRBV3-1/TRBV3-2
J gene: TRBJ1-1
CDR3 protein: CASSQASLPTEAFF

V gene: TRBV29-1
J gene: TRBJ2-2
CDR3 protein: CSVDSYTGELFF

V gene: TRBV12-3/TRBV12-4
J gene: TRBJ1-2
CDR3 protein: CASSSREGYTF

V gene: TRBV3-1/TRBV3-2
J gene: TRBJ1-2
CDR3 protein: CASSQAGENYGYTF

V gene: TRBV6-4
J gene: TRBJ1-2
CDR3 protein: CASSGQGQGASGYTF

V gene: TRBV5-4
J gene: TRBJ1-2
CDR3 protein: CASSLGTEVLGYTF

V gene: TRBV19
J gene: TRBJ1-1
CDR3 protein: CASSEPQGLAFF

V gene: TRBV6-5
J gene: TRBJ1-5
CDR3 protein: CASSTRRDRNQPQHF

V gene: TRBV5-1
J gene: TRBJ2-7
CDR3 protein: CASSPGSTETKQYF